These 21 T cell receptor beta chains were all obtained from the same sample, sequenced in a study of brain metastases from non-small cell lung cancer. The repertoire was sequenced with immunoSEQ multiplex PCR; TCRdb's copy has only in-frame clones and lacks some. The table has roughly 14,000 clones, about four fifths seen once; the top ten hold roughly 7.1%. Sequencing input: primary lung tumor tissue. Receptors were obtained from a donor aged 40 or over with non-small cell lung cancer.

This rearrangement joins TRBV7-2 to TRBJ1-1; 7 bases agree with TRBD1. V was pared by 5 bases and J by 4 bases, with 7 bases of the junction left unmatched. The CDR3 loop spans 14 amino acids. Germline CDR1 and CDR2: SGHTA and FQGNSA. The CDR3 sequence is CASSITGVGTEAFF. CDR3 nucleotides: TGTGCCAGCAGCATAACAGGGGTCGGCACTGAAGCTTTCTTT. Full variable domain (remainder filled in from reference TRBV7-2 and TRBJ1-1): GAGVSQSPSNKVTEKGKDVELRCDPISGHTALYWYRQSLGQGLEFLIYFQGNSAPDKSGLPSDRFSAERTGGSVSTLTIQRTQQEDSAVYLCASSITGVGTEAFFGQGTRLTVV.

This clone was seen only once. V usage is TRBV11-1 and J usage is TRBJ2-1; D gene uncertain. V lost 4 bases and J lost 0, with 4 bases in between. CDR3 length: 13 amino acids. Germline V gives CDR1 SGHAT, CDR2 FQDESV (reference sequence). CDR3 region: CASSSGSYNEQFF. The CDR3 bases are TGTGCCAGCAGCTCCGGCTCCTACAATGAGCAGTTCTTC. The variable domain in full, with the rest retrieved from reference TRBV11-1 and TRBJ2-1, is EAEVAQSPRYKITEKSQAVAFWCDPISGHATLYWYRQILGQGPELLVQFQDESVVDDSQLPKDRFSAERLKGVDSTLKIQPAELGDSAMYLCASSSGSYNEQFFGPGTRLTVL.

The chain joins TRBV6-6 to TRBJ1-2, with TRBD1 identical over 7 bases. The junction had 4 bases not matched to a gene; V was cut back by 6 bases and J by 3 bases. Germline CDR1 reads MNHNY; CDR2 reads SVGAGI (reference sequence). This CDR3 is 13 amino acids long. The DNA of the CDR3 is TGTGCCAGCAGACACGGGACAGACTATGGCTACACCTTC. Its protein product is CASRHGTDYGYTF.

The chain joins TRBV2 to TRBJ1-5, with D tentatively TRBD1 (5 bases). With 4 bases removed from V and 0 bases from J, the gap between germline ends came to 10 bases. The CDR3 is made up of 15 amino acids. Looked up from germline, CDR1 is SNHLY and CDR2 is FYNNEI. This CDR3 reads CASSGQQLSNQPQHF. CDR3 coding DNA: TGTGCCAGCAGTGGACAGCAACTTAGCAATCAGCCCCAGCATTTT. Full variable domain (outside the CDR3, taken from reference TRBV2 and TRBJ1-5): EPEVTQTPSHQVTQMGQEVILRCVPISNHLYFYWYRQILGQKVEFLVSFYNNEISEKSEIFDDQFSVERPDGSNFTLKIRSTKLEDSAMYFCASSGQQLSNQPQHFGDGTRLSIL.

This clone was seen more than once but under ten times. V usage is TRBV7-8 and J usage is TRBJ1-1; 9 positions agree with TRBD1. The CDR3 runs 18 residues. Germline trimming cut 5 bases from V and 0 bases from J; bases unmatched to any gene: 13. Germline values: CDR1 SGHVS, CDR2 FQNEAQ. The CDR3 DNA follows: TGTGCCAGCAGCCGCCGGACAGGGGCCATTATCATGAACACTGAAGCTTTCTTT. Encoded protein: CASSRRTGAIIMNTEAFF.

Notes on this clone: One junction end does not reproduce the germline sequence, and a read error may be involved. The chain links TRBV12-3 or TRBV12-4 to TRBJ2-5; D is undetermined. The CDR3 has 13 amino acids. The CDR3 DNA sequence: TGTGTCAGCACTCTTGGGTTAGGGGAGACCCAGTACTTC. It is translated as CVSTLGLGETQYF.

As to this clone: One end of the junction is discordant with germline, which a read error may explain. The rearrangement uses TRBV14 and TRBJ1-2, with D possibly matching TRBD1 (5 bases). CDR3 length equals 13 residues. In germline, CDR1 is SGHDN, CDR2 FVKESK. The CDR3 coding sequence is TGTGCCAGCAGCAAAGACAGACGGGGTGGCTACACCTTC. This sequence encodes CASSKDRRGGYTF.

The V call is TRBV5-1, the J call TRBJ1-4; D unclear. Germline V gives CDR1 SGHRS, CDR2 YFSETQ. Trimming took off 0 bases at V and 8 bases at J, with 11 bases between the two ends. This CDR3 has 14 amino acids. In nucleotides, the CDR3 is TGCGCCAGCAGCTTGGGAGGCACGGGCGAAAAACTGTTTTTT. This gives the protein CASSLGGTGEKLFF.

This clone has just a few counts. The chain couples TRBV9 to TRBJ2-5, with D perhaps given as TRBD1 or TRBD2 (6 bases each). V dropped 7 bases and J dropped 4 bases, with 14 bases sitting between them. CDR1 is SGDLS and CDR2 is YYNGEE in the germline V gene. The length of the CDR3 is 13 residues. CDR3 residues: CASGRGRGETQYF. DNA of the CDR3: TGTGCCAGCGGCCGGGGGCGGGGAGAGACCCAGTACTTC. The full variable domain, its missing parts supplied by reference TRBV9 and TRBJ2-5, is DSGVTQTPKHLITATGQRVTLRCSPRSGDLSVYWYQQSLDQGLQFLIQYYNGEERAKGNILERFSAQQFPDLHSELNLSSLELGDSALYFCASGRGRGETQYFGPGTRLLVL.

V gene TRBV24-1 combines with J gene TRBJ2-1; 7 nucleotides match TRBD1. With V trimmed by 3 bases and J by 0 bases, 7 bases remained unmatched. Germline V gene data show CDR1 as KGHDR and CDR2 as SFDVKD. The CDR3 totals 17 residues. CDR3 in DNA: TGTGCCACCAGTGATCCCCTACAGGGGAGCTCCTACAATGAGCAGTTCTTC. It specifies CATSDPLQGSSYNEQFF.

This clone was seen only a few times. This CDR3 reads CATSETTGGTQPQHF. CDR3 in DNA: TGTGCCACCAGTGAAACGACAGGGGGAACTCAGCCCCAGCATTTT. The chain recombines TRBV24-1 with TRBJ1-5; 9 bases fit TRBD1. The germline CDR1 and CDR2 sequences are KGHDR and SFDVKD. CDR3 length equals 15 residues. J was trimmed by 6 bases and V by 4 bases; bases with no gene match: 6.

This chain joins TRBV7-9 and TRBJ2-1; D call uncertain. Germline V lookup: CDR1 SEHNR, CDR2 FQNEAQ (reference sequence). V gave up 1 base and J gave up 5 bases, with 12 bases separating them. The CDR3 loop spans 15 amino acids. CDR3 in amino acids: CASSLGSGFDNEQFF. The DNA for the CDR3 is TGTGCCAGCAGCTTAGGTTCCGGGTTCGACAATGAGCAGTTCTTC. Looking up the rest from reference TRBV7-9 and TRBJ2-1 gives the full variable domain: DTGVSQNPRHKITKRGQNVTFRCDPISEHNRLYWYRQTLGQGPEFLTYFQNEAQLEKSRLLSDRFSAERPKGSFSTLEIQRTEQGDSAMYLCASSLGSGFDNEQFFGPGTRLTVL.

The chain couples TRBV5-6 to TRBJ2-7; the match to TRBD1 covers 8 bases. This CDR3 has 11 residues. Germline CDR1 reads SGHDT; CDR2 reads YYEEEE. The ends lost 7 bases at V and 6 bases at J; junction bases unmatched: 3. This CDR3 is CASLGQGEQYF. The CDR3 DNA reads TGTGCCAGCCTCGGACAGGGCGAGCAGTACTTC. Looking up the rest from reference TRBV5-6 and TRBJ2-7 gives the full variable domain: DAGVTQSPTHLIKTRGQQVTLRCSPKSGHDTVSWYQQALGQGPQFIFQYYEEEERQRGNFPDRFSGHQFPNYSSELNVNALLLGDSALYLCASLGQGEQYFGPGTRLTVT.

The gene calls are TRBV19 and TRBJ1-1; a possible D gene is TRBD1 (5 bases). The germline V gene has CDR1 LNHDA and CDR2 SQIVND (reference sequence). V was shortened by 4 bases and J by 1 base, with 10 bases between the two germline ends. This CDR3 spans 14 amino acids. CDR3 nucleotides: TGTGCCAGTAGTAGGGAGGGGCCGAACACTGAAGCTTTCTTT. It specifies CASSREGPNTEAFF.

This chain uses TRBV5-6 with TRBJ1-2, with 7 bases lining up with TRBD1. Germline trimming cut 4 bases from V and 5 bases from J; bases unmatched to any gene: 8. CDR1 is SGHDT, CDR2 YYEEEE, per germline. The CDR3 loop spans 14 amino acids. The CDR3 is CASSQGVQSYGYTF. As DNA, the CDR3 is TGTGCCAGCAGCCAGGGGGTCCAAAGTTATGGCTACACCTTC.

Worth noting for this clone: At one end, the junction sequence differs from germline, possibly due to a read error. The chain recombines TRBV24-1 with TRBJ2-2, with a tentative D call TRBD1 (6 bases). CDR1 KGHDR and CDR2 SFDVKD come from the germline V gene. The CDR3 is 16 residues long. The DNA of the CDR3 is TGTGCCACCAGTGATTTGCGCAGGGGAAAGACCGGAGAGCTGTTTTTT. Encoded protein: CATSDLRRGKTGELFF.

V and J are TRBV6-1 and TRBJ1-1, with 8 positions matching TRBD1. The CDR3 has 15 residues. The trim removed 2 bases at V and 4 bases at J, leaving 6 bases unmatched. The V gene's germline CDR1 is MNHNS and CDR2 SASEGT. The CDR3 DNA reads TGTGCCAGCAGTGAAAGGACAGGGAGATCCACTGAAGCTTTCTTT. Translated, it gives CASSERTGRSTEAFF.

This clone was counted a single time. The rearrangement links TRBV10-1 to TRBJ2-1, with D tentatively TRBD1 or TRBD2 (6 bases each). Germline assignment: CDR1 WNHNN and CDR2 SYGVQD (reference sequence). Trimming took off 3 bases at V and 10 bases at J, with 16 bases between the two ends. The CDR3 contains 14 residues. The CDR3 sequence is CASSDNGGRGEQFF. The CDR3 bases are TGCGCCAGCAGTGATAACGGGGGAAGGGGGGAGCAGTTCTTC.

The J gene is TRBJ2-7, the V gene TRBV7-8; 7 nucleotides line up with TRBD2. Germline CDR1 SGHVS, CDR2 FQNEAQ. CDR3 length equals 17 residues. V was clipped by 1 base and J by 2 bases; unmatched bases: 11. CDR3 DNA sequence: TGTGCCAGCAGCTTAGGCCCCTCTAGCGGAGGGACCTACGAGCAGTACGTC. This encodes CASSLGPSSGGTYEQYV.

This chain uses TRBV5-6 with TRBJ2-5, with a possible D match to TRBD2 (6 bases). V was shortened by 0 bases and J by 5 bases, with 11 bases between the two germline ends. CDR1 and CDR2 from the germline V gene are SGHDT and YYEEEE. This CDR3 has 14 residues. This chain's CDR3 is CASSLEYGGETQYF. The DNA of the CDR3 is TGTGCCAGCAGCTTGGAATACGGAGGGGAGACCCAGTACTTC. Variable domain in full (rest from reference TRBV5-6 and TRBJ2-5): DAGVTQSPTHLIKTRGQQVTLRCSPKSGHDTVSWYQQALGQGPQFIFQYYEEEERQRGNFPDRFSGHQFPNYSSELNVNALLLGDSALYLCASSLEYGGETQYFGPGTRLLVL.

This clone was detected only once. The chain links TRBV2 to TRBJ1-2, with a weak D call TRBD1 (6 bases). The CDR3 length is 17 residues. V was trimmed by 3 bases and J by 1 base, leaving 18 bases between them. The germline V gene encodes CDR1 SNHLY and CDR2 FYNNEI. In nucleotides, the CDR3 is TGTGCCAGCAGTGATACAGGGACCCAAGAGATTAACTATGGCTACACCTTC. Translated, it gives CASSDTGTQEINYGYTF.